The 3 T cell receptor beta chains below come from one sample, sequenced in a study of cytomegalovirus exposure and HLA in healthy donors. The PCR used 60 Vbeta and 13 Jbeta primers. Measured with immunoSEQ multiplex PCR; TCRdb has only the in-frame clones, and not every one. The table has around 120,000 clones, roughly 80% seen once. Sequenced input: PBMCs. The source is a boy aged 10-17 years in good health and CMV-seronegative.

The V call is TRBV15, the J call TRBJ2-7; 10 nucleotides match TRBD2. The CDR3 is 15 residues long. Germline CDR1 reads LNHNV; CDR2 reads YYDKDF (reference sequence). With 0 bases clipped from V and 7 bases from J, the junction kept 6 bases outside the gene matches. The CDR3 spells CATSRELAGAWEQYF. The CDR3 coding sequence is TGTGCCACCAGCAGAGAGCTAGCGGGAGCTTGGGAGCAGTACTTC.

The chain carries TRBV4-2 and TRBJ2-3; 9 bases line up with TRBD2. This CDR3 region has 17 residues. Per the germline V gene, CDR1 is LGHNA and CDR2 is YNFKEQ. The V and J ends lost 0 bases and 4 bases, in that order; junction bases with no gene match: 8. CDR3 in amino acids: CASSQDRASGISDTQYF. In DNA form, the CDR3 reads TGTGCCAGCAGCCAAGATAGGGCTAGCGGGATCTCAGATACGCAGTATTTT.

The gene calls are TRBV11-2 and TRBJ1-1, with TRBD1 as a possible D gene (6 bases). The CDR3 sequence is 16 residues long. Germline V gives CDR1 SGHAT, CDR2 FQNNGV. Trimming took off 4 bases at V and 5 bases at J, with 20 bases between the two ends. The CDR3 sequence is CASSSAGQTFRTEAFF. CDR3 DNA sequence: TGTGCCAGCAGCTCCGCCGGACAGACTTTCCGAACTGAAGCTTTCTTT.